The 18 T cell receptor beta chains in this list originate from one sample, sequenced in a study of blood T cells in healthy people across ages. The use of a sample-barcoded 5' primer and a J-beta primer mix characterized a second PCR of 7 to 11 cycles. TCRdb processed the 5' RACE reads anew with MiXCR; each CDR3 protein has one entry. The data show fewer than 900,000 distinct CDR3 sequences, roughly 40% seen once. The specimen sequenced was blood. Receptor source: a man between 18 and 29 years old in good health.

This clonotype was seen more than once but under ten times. This CDR3 is CASKRVASGGAQETQYF. Written as DNA, the CDR3 is TGTGCCAGCAAACGAGTGGCCAGCGGGGGGGCCCAAGAGACCCAGTACTTC. This chain uses TRBV7-6 with TRBJ2-5; 10 bases line up with TRBD2. V dropped 7 bases and J dropped 1; count of bases not matched to a gene: 12. This CDR3 has 17 amino acids. Germline assignment: CDR1 SGHVS and CDR2 FNYEAQ.

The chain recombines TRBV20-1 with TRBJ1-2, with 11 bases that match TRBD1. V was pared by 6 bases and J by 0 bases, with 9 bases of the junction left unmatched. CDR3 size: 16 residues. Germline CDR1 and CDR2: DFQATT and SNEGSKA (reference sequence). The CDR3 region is CSAPVGQGEANYGYTF. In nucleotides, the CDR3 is TGCAGTGCCCCGGTGGGACAGGGGGAAGCTAACTATGGCTACACCTTC.

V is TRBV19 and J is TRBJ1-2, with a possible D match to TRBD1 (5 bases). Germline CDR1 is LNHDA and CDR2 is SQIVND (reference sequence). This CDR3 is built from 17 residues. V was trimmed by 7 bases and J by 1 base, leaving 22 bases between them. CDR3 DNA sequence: TGTGCCAGTACTACCGGGGGGTTACCCCCTTATAACTATGGCTACACCTTC. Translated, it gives CASTTGGLPPYNYGYTF.

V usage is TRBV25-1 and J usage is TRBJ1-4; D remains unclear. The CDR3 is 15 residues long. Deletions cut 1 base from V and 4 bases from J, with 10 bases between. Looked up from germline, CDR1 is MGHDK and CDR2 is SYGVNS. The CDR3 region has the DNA TGTGCCAGCAGTGAATGGACGGGAGGTAATGAAAAACTGTTTTTT. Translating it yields CASSEWTGGNEKLFF.

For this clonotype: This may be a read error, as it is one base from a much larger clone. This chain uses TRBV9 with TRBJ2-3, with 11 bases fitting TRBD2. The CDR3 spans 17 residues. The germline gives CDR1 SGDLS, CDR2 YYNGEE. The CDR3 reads CASSGSPGLADTATQYF. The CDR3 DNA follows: TGTGCCAGCAGCGGGTCCCCGGGACTAGCGGACACAGCTACGCAGTATTTT. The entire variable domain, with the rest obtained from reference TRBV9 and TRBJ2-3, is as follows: DSGVTQTPKHLITATGQRVTLRCSPRSGDLSVYWYQQSLDQGLQFLIQYYNGEERAKGNILERFSAQQFPDLHSELNLSSLELGDSALYFCASSGSPGLADTATQYFGPGTRLTVL.

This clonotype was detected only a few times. CDR3 nucleotides: TGTGCCAGCGGGCGGGACTCCCAGGGCAATGAGCAGTTCTTC. Protein: CASGRDSQGNEQFF. The chain couples TRBV7-3 to TRBJ2-1, with D perhaps TRBD2 (6 bases). Trimming took 8 bases from V and 6 from J, leaving 17 bases between them. CDR1 and CDR2 from the germline V gene are SGHTA and FQGTGA. The CDR3 is 14 residues long.

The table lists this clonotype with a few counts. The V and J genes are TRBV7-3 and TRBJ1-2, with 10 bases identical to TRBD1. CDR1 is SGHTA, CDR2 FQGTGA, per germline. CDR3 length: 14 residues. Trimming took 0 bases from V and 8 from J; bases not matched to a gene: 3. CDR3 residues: CASSLTGTGEGYTF. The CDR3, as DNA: TGTGCCAGCAGCTTAACCGGGACAGGGGAAGGCTACACCTTC.

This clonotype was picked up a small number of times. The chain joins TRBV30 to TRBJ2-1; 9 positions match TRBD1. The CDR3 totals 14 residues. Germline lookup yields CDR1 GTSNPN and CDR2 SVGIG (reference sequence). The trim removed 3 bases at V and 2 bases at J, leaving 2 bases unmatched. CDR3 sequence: CAWRGQGPYNEQFF. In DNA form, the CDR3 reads TGTGCCTGGAGGGGACAGGGCCCCTACAATGAGCAGTTCTTC.

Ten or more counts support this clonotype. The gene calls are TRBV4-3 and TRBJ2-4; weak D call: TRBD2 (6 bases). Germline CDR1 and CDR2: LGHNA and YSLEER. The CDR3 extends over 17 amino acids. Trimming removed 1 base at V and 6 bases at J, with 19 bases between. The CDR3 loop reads CASSQGGVSGFPNIQYF. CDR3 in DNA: TGCGCCAGCAGCCAAGGGGGAGTAAGCGGGTTTCCAAACATTCAGTACTTC.

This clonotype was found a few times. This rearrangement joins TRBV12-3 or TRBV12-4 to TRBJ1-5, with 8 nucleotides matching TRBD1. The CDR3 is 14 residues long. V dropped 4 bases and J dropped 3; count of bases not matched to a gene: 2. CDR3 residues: CASSWTGPNQPQHF. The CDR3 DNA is TGTGCCAGCAGTTGGACAGGGCCCAATCAGCCCCAGCATTTT.

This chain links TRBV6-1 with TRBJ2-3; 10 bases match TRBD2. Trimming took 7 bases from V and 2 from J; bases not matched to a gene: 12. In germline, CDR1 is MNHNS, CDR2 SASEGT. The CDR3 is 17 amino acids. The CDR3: CASTDRLAGAVTDTQYF. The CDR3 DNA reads TGTGCCAGCACCGACAGGCTAGCGGGGGCCGTCACAGATACGCAGTATTTT.

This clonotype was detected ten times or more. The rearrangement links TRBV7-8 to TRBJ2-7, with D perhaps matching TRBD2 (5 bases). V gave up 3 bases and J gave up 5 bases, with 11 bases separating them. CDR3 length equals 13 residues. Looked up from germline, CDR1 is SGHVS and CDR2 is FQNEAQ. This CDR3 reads CASSFTEVHEQYF. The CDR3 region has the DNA TGTGCCAGCAGCTTTACGGAGGTCCACGAGCAGTACTTC.

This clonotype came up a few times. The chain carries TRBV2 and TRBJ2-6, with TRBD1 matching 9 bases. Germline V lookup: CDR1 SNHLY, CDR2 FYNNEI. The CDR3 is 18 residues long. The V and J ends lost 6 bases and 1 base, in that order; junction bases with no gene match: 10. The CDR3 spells CASSLRGQGPSGANVLTF. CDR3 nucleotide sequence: TGTGCCAGCAGCCTAAGGGGACAGGGACCTTCTGGGGCCAACGTCCTGACTTTC.

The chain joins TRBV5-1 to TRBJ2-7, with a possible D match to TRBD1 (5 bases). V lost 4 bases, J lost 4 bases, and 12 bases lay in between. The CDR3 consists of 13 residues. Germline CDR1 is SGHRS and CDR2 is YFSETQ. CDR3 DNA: TGCGCCAGCAGCGCCCGGACACTTTACGAGCAGTACTTC. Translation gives CASSARTLYEQYF.

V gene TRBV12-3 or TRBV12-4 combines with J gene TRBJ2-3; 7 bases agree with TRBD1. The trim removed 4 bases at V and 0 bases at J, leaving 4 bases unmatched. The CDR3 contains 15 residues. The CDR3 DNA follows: TGTGCCAGCAGTTCGACAGGGCGTAGCACAGATACGCAGTATTTT. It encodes CASSSTGRSTDTQYF.

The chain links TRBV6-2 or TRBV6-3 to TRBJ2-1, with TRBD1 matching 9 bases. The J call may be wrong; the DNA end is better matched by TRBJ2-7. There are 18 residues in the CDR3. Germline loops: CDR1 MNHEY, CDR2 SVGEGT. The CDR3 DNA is TGTGCCAGCAGTTACTCACCCTACAGGGGGCGGACCTACAATGAGCAGTACTTC. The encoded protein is CASSYSPYRGRTYNEQYF.

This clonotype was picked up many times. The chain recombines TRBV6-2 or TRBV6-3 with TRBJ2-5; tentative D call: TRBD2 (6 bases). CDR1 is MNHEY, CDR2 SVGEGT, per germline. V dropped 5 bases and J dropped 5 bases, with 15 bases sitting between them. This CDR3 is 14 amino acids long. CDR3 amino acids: CASSRRGGFETQYF. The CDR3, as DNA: TGTGCCAGCAGTCGGAGGGGAGGTTTCGAGACCCAGTACTTC.

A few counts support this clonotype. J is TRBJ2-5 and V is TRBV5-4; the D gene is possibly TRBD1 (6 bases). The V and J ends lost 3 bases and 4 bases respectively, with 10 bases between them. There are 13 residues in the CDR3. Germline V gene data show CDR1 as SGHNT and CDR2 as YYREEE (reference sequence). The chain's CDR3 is CASSSGQRETQYF. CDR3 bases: TGTGCCAGCAGCTCGGGACAAAGAGAGACCCAGTACTTC. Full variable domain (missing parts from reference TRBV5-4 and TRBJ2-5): ETGVTQSPTHLIKTRGQQVTLRCSSQSGHNTVSWYQQALGQGPQFIFQYYREEENGRGNFPPRFSGLQFPNYSSELNVNALELDDSALYLCASSSGQRETQYFGPGTRLLVL.